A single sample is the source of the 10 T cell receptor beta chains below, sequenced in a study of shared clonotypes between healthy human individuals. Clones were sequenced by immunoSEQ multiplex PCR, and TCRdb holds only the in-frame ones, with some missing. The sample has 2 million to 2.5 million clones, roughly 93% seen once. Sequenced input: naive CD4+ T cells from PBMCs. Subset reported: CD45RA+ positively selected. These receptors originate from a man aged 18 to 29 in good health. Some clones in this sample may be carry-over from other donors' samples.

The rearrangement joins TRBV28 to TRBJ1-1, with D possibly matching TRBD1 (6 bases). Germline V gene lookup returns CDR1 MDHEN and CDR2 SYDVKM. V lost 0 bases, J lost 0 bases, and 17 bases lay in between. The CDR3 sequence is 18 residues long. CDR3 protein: CASSLWAGAPTMNTEAFF. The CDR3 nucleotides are TGTGCCAGCAGTTTATGGGCAGGGGCACCAACAATGAACACTGAAGCTTTCTTT. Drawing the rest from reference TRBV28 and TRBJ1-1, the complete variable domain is DVKVTQSSRYLVKRTGEKVFLECVQDMDHENMFWYRQDPGLGLRLIYFSYDVKMKEKGDIPEGYSVSREKKERFSLILESASTNQTSMYLCASSLWAGAPTMNTEAFFGQGTRLTVV.

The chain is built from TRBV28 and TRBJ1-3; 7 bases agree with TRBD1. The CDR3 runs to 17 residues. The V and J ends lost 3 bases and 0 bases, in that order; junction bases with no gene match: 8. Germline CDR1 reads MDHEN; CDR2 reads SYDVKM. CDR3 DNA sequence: TGTGCCAGCAGTTTTCCCGGACAGGTTCGCTCTGGAAACACCATATATTTT. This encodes CASSFPGQVRSGNTIYF.

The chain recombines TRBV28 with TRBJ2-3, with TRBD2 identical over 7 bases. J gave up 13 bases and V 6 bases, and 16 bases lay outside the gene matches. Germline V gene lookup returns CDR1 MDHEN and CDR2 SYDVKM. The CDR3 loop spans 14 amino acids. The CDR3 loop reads CASSPRTRPTVKYF. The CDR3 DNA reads TGTGCCAGCAGCCCGAGGACTAGGCCCACTGTTAAGTATTTT.

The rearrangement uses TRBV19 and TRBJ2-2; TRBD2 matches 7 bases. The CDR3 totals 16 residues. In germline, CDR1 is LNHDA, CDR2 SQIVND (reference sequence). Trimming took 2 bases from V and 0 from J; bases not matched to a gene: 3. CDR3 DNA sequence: TGTGCCAGTAGTATAAGAACTAGCGCGAACACCGGGGAGCTGTTTTTT. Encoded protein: CASSIRTSANTGELFF.

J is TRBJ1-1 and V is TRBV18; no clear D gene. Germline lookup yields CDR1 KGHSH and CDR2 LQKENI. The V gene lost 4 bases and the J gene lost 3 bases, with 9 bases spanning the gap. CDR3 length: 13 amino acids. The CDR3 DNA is TGTGCCAGCTCACTGAGTGGATACACTGAAGCTTTCTTT. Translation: CASSLSGYTEAFF.

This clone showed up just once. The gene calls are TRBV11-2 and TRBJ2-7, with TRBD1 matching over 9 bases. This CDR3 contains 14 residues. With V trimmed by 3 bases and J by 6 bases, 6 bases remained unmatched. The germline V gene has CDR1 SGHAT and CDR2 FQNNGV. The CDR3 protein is CASSFRDRVAEQYF. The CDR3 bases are TGTGCCAGCAGCTTTCGGGACAGGGTGGCCGAGCAGTACTTC.

The CDR3 loop reads CASSQEFAGGQVNTGELFF. In DNA, the CDR3 is TGCGCCAGCAGCCAAGAGTTCGCGGGTGGGCAGGTTAACACCGGGGAGCTGTTTTTT. The rearrangement uses TRBV4-3 and TRBJ2-2; a possible D gene is TRBD2 (5 bases). The CDR3 sequence is 19 residues long. V lost 0 bases and J lost 2, with 19 bases in between. Germline CDR1 is LGHNA and CDR2 is YSLEER.

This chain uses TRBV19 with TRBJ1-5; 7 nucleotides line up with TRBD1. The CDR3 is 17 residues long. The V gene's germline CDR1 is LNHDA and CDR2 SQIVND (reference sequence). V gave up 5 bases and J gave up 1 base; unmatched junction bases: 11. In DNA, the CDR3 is TGTGCCAGTAGTCCCCGGAGGGGGACAGTCAGCAATCAGCCCCAGCATTTT. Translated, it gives CASSPRRGTVSNQPQHF.

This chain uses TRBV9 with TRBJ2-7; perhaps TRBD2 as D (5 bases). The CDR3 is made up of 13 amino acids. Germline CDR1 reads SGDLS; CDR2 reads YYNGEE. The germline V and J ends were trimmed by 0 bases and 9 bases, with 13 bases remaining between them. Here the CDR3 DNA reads TGTGCCAGCAGCGTAGCGTCCCTAGCTCCGCAGTACTTC. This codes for CASSVASLAPQYF.

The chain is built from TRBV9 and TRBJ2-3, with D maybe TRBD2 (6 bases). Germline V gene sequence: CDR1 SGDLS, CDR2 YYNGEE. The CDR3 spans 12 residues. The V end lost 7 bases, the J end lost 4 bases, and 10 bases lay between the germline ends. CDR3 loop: CASSGESDTQYF. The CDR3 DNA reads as TGTGCCAGCTCGGGGGAATCAGATACGCAGTATTTT.